One sample yielded the 18 T cell receptor beta chains listed below, sequenced in a study of early T cells in non-severe SARS-CoV-2 infection. TCRdb ran MiXCR on the 5' RACE reads and lists one entry per CDR3 protein. The sample holds more than 70,000 distinct CDR3 sequences; around 11% are singletons and the top ten take approximately 12%. The starting material was whole blood, obtained at baseline. Receptor source: an adult who was a healthcare worker with PCR-confirmed SARS-CoV-2 infection or an uninfected control (not recorded which).

This clonotype was observed many times. The CDR3 protein is CSAKKGHSGGNTIYF. CDR3 sequence (DNA): TGCAGTGCTAAAAAGGGGCATTCAGGGGGAAACACCATATATTTT. This chain joins TRBV20-1 and TRBJ1-3; a weak D match, TRBD1 (5 bases). In germline, CDR1 is DFQATT, CDR2 SNEGSKA (reference sequence). The V gene lost 4 bases and the J gene lost 4 bases, with 17 bases spanning the gap. The length of the CDR3 is 15 residues.

V and J are TRBV20-1 and TRBJ2-7; 8 bases fit TRBD1. This CDR3 has 16 residues. Germline V CDR1 and CDR2: DFQATT, SNEGSKA (reference sequence). Germline trimming cut 2 bases from V and 3 bases from J; bases unmatched to any gene: 12. The CDR3 here is CSARRGQENWNYEQYF. The CDR3 DNA follows: TGCAGTGCTAGACGGGGACAGGAAAATTGGAACTACGAGCAGTACTTC.

The chain employs TRBV5-1 and TRBJ2-3; D may match TRBD1 or TRBD2 (5 bases each). The CDR3 has 14 residues. CDR1 and CDR2 (germline): SGHRS, YFSETQ. V was trimmed by 3 bases and J by 0 bases, leaving 8 bases between them. This CDR3 is CASSWGLSTDTQYF. CDR3 sequence (DNA): TGCGCCAGCAGCTGGGGGTTAAGCACAGATACGCAGTATTTT.

This clonotype was found a few times. The rearrangement uses TRBV4-3 and TRBJ1-6; possible D gene TRBD1, 5 bases. V was clipped by 3 bases and J by 6 bases, with 12 bases between them. This CDR3 region has 15 residues. Germline CDR1 reads LGHNA; CDR2 reads YSLEER. The CDR3 loop is CASSQGRRTNSPLHF. CDR3 nucleotides: TGCGCCAGCAGCCAGGGGCGCCGAACTAATTCACCCCTCCACTTT.

The table lists this clonotype with a few counts. The rearrangement links TRBV7-2 to TRBJ2-2; D not resolved. Deletions cut 2 bases from V and 6 bases from J, with 10 bases between. CDR3 length: 14 amino acids. In germline, CDR1 is SGHTA, CDR2 FQGNSA. CDR3 coding DNA: TGTGCCAGCAGCTTACCAACATTTTCCGGGGAGCTGTTTTTT. Protein product: CASSLPTFSGELFF.

The chain joins TRBV6-1 to TRBJ2-1, with D perhaps matching TRBD2 (6 bases). Between the trimmed V and J ends, which lost 4 bases and 4 bases, there was a span of 17 bases. CDR1 MNHNS and CDR2 SASEGT come from the germline V gene. This CDR3 is 16 amino acids long. In nucleotides, the CDR3 is TGTGCCAGCAGTGCCCCCGTGGGGGGATCTTACAATGAGCAGTTCTTC. Translation gives CASSAPVGGSYNEQFF.

This clonotype came up a few times. The chain carries TRBV29-1 and TRBJ2-1; unclear D gene. V lost 5 bases, J lost 6 bases, and 11 bases lay in between. Germline values: CDR1 SQVTM, CDR2 ANQGSEA. The CDR3 totals 12 residues. Written as DNA, the CDR3 is TGCAGCGTTAAGGACGGGTCCAATGAGCAGTTCTTC. It specifies CSVKDGSNEQFF.

This clonotype has at least ten counts. The chain employs TRBV5-6 and TRBJ2-2; D is uncertain. Germline CDR1 is SGHDT and CDR2 is YYEEEE. The CDR3 covers 17 residues. Trimming pared 0 bases from V and 1 base from J, leaving 13 bases between. CDR3 in amino acids: CASSLVKRSGNTGELFF. The CDR3 DNA reads TGTGCCAGCAGCTTGGTAAAACGATCGGGGAACACCGGGGAGCTGTTTTTT.

This chain connects TRBV29-1 to TRBJ2-5, with 8 positions matching TRBD1. Germline V CDR1 and CDR2: SQVTM, ANQGSEA. V lost 6 bases to trimming and J lost 4 bases; unmatched junction nucleotides: 4. This CDR3 region has 12 residues. The CDR3, as DNA: TGCAGCGTCCAGACAGGGGTAGAGACCCAGTACTTC. The encoded protein is CSVQTGVETQYF.

This sequence joins TRBV12-5 and TRBJ1-5; D is unclear. The CDR3 totals 13 residues. Per the germline V gene, CDR1 is LGHNT and CDR2 is FRNRAP. V was trimmed by 1 base and J by 6 bases, leaving 7 bases between them. The CDR3 reads CASGLEDGQPQHF. CDR3 nucleotide sequence: TGTGCTAGTGGTTTGGAGGACGGTCAGCCCCAGCATTTT.

The sample holds many counts of this clonotype. The genes are TRBV12-3 or TRBV12-4 and TRBJ2-2; 14 nucleotides align to TRBD2. V gave up 5 bases and J gave up 6 bases; unmatched junction bases: 8. The CDR3 consists of 17 residues. The CDR3 protein is CASSPGLAGAPAGELFF. As DNA, the CDR3 is TGTGCCAGCAGTCCGGGACTAGCGGGGGCACCCGCCGGGGAGCTGTTTTTT.

The chain combines TRBV7-9 with TRBJ2-7, with D perhaps TRBD1 (6 bases). The V end lost 4 bases, the J end lost 7 bases, and 17 bases lay between the germline ends. This CDR3 is 14 amino acids long. CDR1 is SEHNR and CDR2 is FQNEAQ in the germline V gene (reference sequence). CDR3 in amino acids: CASSSNRVFGEQYF. The CDR3, as DNA: TGTGCCAGCAGCTCAAACAGGGTCTTCGGAGAGCAGTACTTC. The whole variable domain, filled in from reference TRBV7-9 and TRBJ2-7, reads DTGVSQNPRHKITKRGQNVTFRCDPISEHNRLYWYRQTLGQGPEFLTYFQNEAQLEKSRLLSDRFSAERPKGSFSTLEIQRTEQGDSAMYLCASSSNRVFGEQYFGPGTRLTVT.

In its sample, this clonotype was seen a few times. The V and J genes are TRBV28 and TRBJ2-4; weak D call: TRBD1 (5 bases). The CDR3 sequence is 15 residues long. Per germline, CDR1 MDHEN and CDR2 SYDVKM. Trimming took off 5 bases at V and 0 bases at J, with 11 bases between the two ends. In DNA form, the CDR3 reads TGTGCCAGCAGTGACCAGGGCCTAGCCAAAAACATTCAGTACTTC. Translation gives CASSDQGLAKNIQYF.

This clonotype was seen many times. The chain combines TRBV28 with TRBJ2-2, with D possibly matching TRBD2 (5 bases). V was cut by 7 bases and J by 6 bases, with 18 bases left in between. Germline V gives CDR1 MDHEN, CDR2 SYDVKM. The CDR3 totals 15 residues. CDR3 sequence: CASTSGRGRAGELFF. CDR3 bases: TGTGCCAGCACCTCCGGCCGGGGTAGAGCCGGGGAGCTGTTTTTT.

The V and J genes are TRBV29-1 and TRBJ1-1; 7 nucleotides line up with TRBD1. Germline V gives CDR1 SQVTM, CDR2 ANQGSEA. V shed 8 bases and J 3 bases; nucleotides not matched to a gene: 9. CDR3 size: 13 residues. As DNA, the CDR3 is TGCAGCTCGTCCGGGACAGACTACACTGAAGCTTTCTTT. Translating gives CSSSGTDYTEAFF.

The rearrangement uses TRBV29-1 and TRBJ2-1, with D perhaps TRBD1 or TRBD2 (5 bases each). This CDR3 has 10 amino acids. V lost 5 bases and J 12 bases, leaving 11 bases between the germline ends. Germline values: CDR1 SQVTM, CDR2 ANQGSEA. CDR3 coding DNA: TGCAGCGTTTTTACGGGGCTGCAGTTCTTC. Protein sequence: CSVFTGLQFF.

On this clonotype itself: This may be a read error, as it is one base from a much larger clone. The CDR3 loop reads CASRREVGLSSLHF. The DNA for the CDR3 is TGTGCCAGCAGGAGGGAAGTGGGCCTTTCATCCCTCCACTTT. V usage is TRBV2 and J usage is TRBJ1-6; D is unresolved. CDR3 length equals 14 residues. Germline CDR1 SNHLY, CDR2 FYNNEI.

This clonotype was seen at least ten times. The chain is built from TRBV29-1 and TRBJ2-1; TRBD1 aligns across 10 bases. Trimming took 3 bases from V and 7 from J; bases not matched to a gene: 3. This CDR3 contains 13 residues. CDR1 is SQVTM and CDR2 is ANQGSEA in the germline V gene. The CDR3 nucleotides are TGCAGCGTTGATTGGACAGGGGGGAATGAGCAGTTCTTC. This gives the protein CSVDWTGGNEQFF.